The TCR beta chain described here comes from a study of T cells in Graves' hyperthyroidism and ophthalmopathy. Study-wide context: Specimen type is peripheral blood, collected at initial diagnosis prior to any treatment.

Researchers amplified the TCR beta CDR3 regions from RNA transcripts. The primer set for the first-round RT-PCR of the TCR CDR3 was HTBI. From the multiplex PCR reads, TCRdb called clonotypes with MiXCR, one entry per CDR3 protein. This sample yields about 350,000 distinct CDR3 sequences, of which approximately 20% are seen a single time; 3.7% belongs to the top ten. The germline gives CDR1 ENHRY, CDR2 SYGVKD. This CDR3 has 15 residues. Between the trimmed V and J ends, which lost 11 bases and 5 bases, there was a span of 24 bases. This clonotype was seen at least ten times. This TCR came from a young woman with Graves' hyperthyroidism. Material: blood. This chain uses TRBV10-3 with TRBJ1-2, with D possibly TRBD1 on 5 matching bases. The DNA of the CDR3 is TGTGCCCAATCTACCGGGACCGCGGCGGATTATGGCTACACCTTC. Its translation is CAQSTGTAADYGYTF.